One sample yielded the 13 T cell receptor beta chains listed below, sequenced in a study of T cells in localized non-small cell lung cancer. Profiling relied on immunoSEQ multiplex PCR, and the TCRdb table lists in-frame clones only, not all of them. Of 4,000 or so clones detected, under 35% appear once; the ten largest clones hold roughly 18%. The sample here was lung tumor tissue, taken before any cancer treatment. Source of these receptors: a man aged 40-75 years with stage II squamous cell lung carcinoma.

This clone has just one count. The chain is built from TRBV14 and TRBJ1-2; the D gene is possibly TRBD1 (6 bases). This CDR3 has 15 amino acids. Trimming shortened V by 5 bases and J by 7 bases, and 20 bases separated the two germline ends. CDR1 and CDR2 (germline): SGHDN, FVKESK. The CDR3 DNA reads TGTGCCAGCAGCAAGGACGGACAGACAAAAGGTGGCTACACCTTC. As protein: CASSKDGQTKGGYTF.

The rearrangement joins TRBV11-3 to TRBJ2-1, with 9 bases lining up with TRBD1. This CDR3 is built from 14 residues. CDR1 SGHNT and CDR2 YENEEA come from the germline V gene. Losses at the gene ends were 5 bases for V and 7 bases for J; bases not matched to a gene: 6. Here the CDR3 reads CASSRDRVENEQFF. The CDR3 DNA reads TGTGCCAGCAGCCGGGACAGGGTCGAGAATGAGCAGTTCTTC.

This chain joins TRBV11-3 and TRBJ2-5, with D unclear. The CDR3 consists of 16 residues. Germline values: CDR1 SGHNT, CDR2 YENEEA. V was clipped by 3 bases and J by 5 bases, with 19 bases between them. The CDR3 sequence is CASSLAVPKIGETQYF. The CDR3 DNA reads as TGTGCCAGCAGCTTGGCCGTCCCAAAGATCGGGGAGACCCAGTACTTC.

There are a few counts of this clone. This chain links TRBV14 with TRBJ2-1; D is unclear. Trimming cost V 1 base and J 11 bases, with 9 bases left between them. The CDR3 loop spans 12 amino acids. Germline V gene lookup returns CDR1 SGHDN and CDR2 FVKESK. The CDR3 loop is CASSQGSWQQFF. The CDR3 nucleotides read TGTGCCAGCAGCCAAGGTAGCTGGCAGCAGTTCTTC.

The sample holds a few counts of this clone. A junction end diverges from the germline sequence, so it may reflect a read error. The rearrangement links TRBV6-8 to TRBJ1-2; D gene ambiguous. Per the germline V gene, CDR1 is MNHGY and CDR2 is SAAAGT. The CDR3 contains 12 residues. This CDR3 is CAISNIDSGYTF. In DNA, the CDR3 is TGTGCCATCAGTAACATAGACTCCGGCTACACCTTC.

This clone was seen only a few times. The chain carries TRBV19 and TRBJ1-3; D remains unclear. V lost 5 bases and J lost 10, with 12 bases in between. Germline V gene data show CDR1 as LNHDA and CDR2 as SQIVND (reference sequence). The CDR3 runs to 12 residues. CDR3 sequence (DNA): TGTGCCAGTAGTTTCATCGGCGCTACCATATATTTT. It specifies CASSFIGATIYF.

The chain combines TRBV29-1 with TRBJ2-5; D not certain. From germline, CDR1 is SQVTM and CDR2 ANQGSEA. The CDR3 loop spans 13 amino acids. Trimming left V 6 bases short and J 0 bases short, with 11 bases between. CDR3 DNA: TGCAGCGTAGCCTCGACGTACCAAGAGACCCAGTACTTC. Its translation: CSVASTYQETQYF.

This chain uses TRBV19 with TRBJ1-2, with no clear D. The germline V gene has CDR1 LNHDA and CDR2 SQIVND (reference sequence). The CDR3 consists of 13 residues. V gave up 11 bases and J gave up 6 bases, with 19 bases separating them. The chain's CDR3 is CAVSAGQWDGYTF. The CDR3 bases are TGTGCCGTATCCGCTGGGCAGTGGGATGGCTACACCTTC.

The chain joins TRBV5-1 to TRBJ2-4; no definite D call. Trimming cost V 0 bases and J 0 bases, with 4 bases left between them. The germline V gene has CDR1 SGHRS and CDR2 YFSETQ. This CDR3 spans 14 amino acids. The CDR3 protein is CASSLELAKNIQYF. The CDR3 DNA reads as TGCGCCAGCAGCTTGGAACTAGCCAAAAACATTCAGTACTTC.

This clone showed up just a few times. The chain is built from TRBV9 and TRBJ1-1; D perhaps matches TRBD1 (6 bases). V dropped 2 bases and J dropped 4 bases, with 12 bases sitting between them. Germline values: CDR1 SGDLS, CDR2 YYNGEE. This CDR3 is 14 amino acids long. CDR3 amino acids: CASSVRQEATEAFF. The CDR3 DNA reads as TGTGCCAGCAGCGTCCGACAGGAGGCCACTGAAGCTTTCTTT.

By share of the sample, this clone is medium-sized. The chain has TRBV9 and TRBJ2-2; D perhaps matches TRBD1 (7 bases). The CDR3 consists of 14 residues. V was pared by 2 bases and J by 6 bases, with 11 bases between. Germline V gene data show CDR1 as SGDLS and CDR2 as YYNGEE. The CDR3 DNA reads as TGTGCCAGCAGCGTTCAGGGGGGAGCCGGGGAGCTGTTTTTT. It specifies CASSVQGGAGELFF.

Judged by abundance, this clone is medium-sized. The chain recombines TRBV11-3 with TRBJ2-1, with 10 bases fitting TRBD2. The CDR3 contains 20 residues. Germline V CDR1 and CDR2: SGHNT, YENEEA. V shed 5 bases, J shed 3 bases, and the junction held 19 bases outside the gene matches. The CDR3 loop reads CASSPGPWASGGIIYNEQFF. DNA for the CDR3: TGTGCCAGCAGCCCAGGCCCTTGGGCTAGCGGGGGAATAATCTACAATGAGCAGTTCTTC.

V is TRBV19 and J is TRBJ1-4, with 10 bases identical to TRBD1. Trimming at V came to 3 bases and at J to 14 bases, leaving 3 bases not matched to a gene. CDR1 is LNHDA and CDR2 is SQIVND in the germline V gene (reference sequence). CDR3 length: 12 residues. CDR3 nucleotides: TGTGCCAGTAGTATGGGACAGGGGACTCTGTTTTTT. It specifies CASSMGQGTLFF.